This T cell receptor (beta chain) was identified during a study of control samples from healthy donors and cancer patients (dated by TCRdb to about 2020). A distance of 8 bases separates the germline ends of V and J, which lose 4 bases and 5 bases respectively. The CDR3 measures 13 amino acids from cysteine to phenylalanine. Just the 39-base CDR3 DNA is kept, in frame starting at base 1. The library came from the immunoSEQ multiplex PCR assay. In its TCRdb copy, this immuneACCESS table keeps in-frame sequences only and misses some clones. Where compared with another copy, unresolved V genes explain less than half of these, and the others have no known cause. The sample records more than 15,000 clones, roughly 80% of which are singletons. Together, the top ten hold roughly 26% of the sample. Of note for this clone: Its recognized antigen is unknown. No per-base quality is available; no much larger clone lies one base away.

The sequenced sample was PBMCs. Recombination connected TRBV12-3 or TRBV12-4 to TRBJ2-2; the D segment is perhaps TRBD1 or TRBD2, each sharing 5 matched bases. The TCR was taken from a man aged 80 or over with head and neck cancer. The CDR3 in this case is CASSWGPTGELFF. The DNA sequence is as follows: TGTGCCAGCAGTTGGGGACCTACCGGGGAGCTGTTTTTT.